This T cell receptor (beta chain) was recorded in a study of blood T cell repertoires in COVID-19. Sequenced by immunoSEQ multiplex PCR; TCRdb stores in-frame clones only, minus some. The data hold around 74,000 clones, with roughly nine tenths observed a single time. Trimming removed 6 bases from V and 2 bases from J, with 8 bases in between. Per germline, CDR1 MDHEN and CDR2 SYDVKM. The CDR3 length is 13 residues. This receptor was obtained from a woman older than 75 with active or convalescent COVID-19. The sequencing sample was made of peripheral blood. This chain uses TRBV28 with TRBJ1-5; a possible D gene is TRBD1 (5 bases). The CDR3 DNA reads TGTGCCAGCAGGCAACAGGGCAATCAGCCCCAGCATTTT. Translating gives CASRQQGNQPQHF.